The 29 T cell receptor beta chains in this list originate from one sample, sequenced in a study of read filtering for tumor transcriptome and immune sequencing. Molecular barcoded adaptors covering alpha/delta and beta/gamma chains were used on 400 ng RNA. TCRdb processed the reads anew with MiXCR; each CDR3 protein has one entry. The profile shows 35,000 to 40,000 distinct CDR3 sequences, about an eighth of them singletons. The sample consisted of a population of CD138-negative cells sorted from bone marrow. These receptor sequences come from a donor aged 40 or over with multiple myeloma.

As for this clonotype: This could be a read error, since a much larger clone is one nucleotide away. DNA of the CDR3: TGTGCCTGCAGTTTGGACTCCCCGGGGGTATCGACCGGGGAGCTGTTTTTT. Amino acids: CACSLDSPGVSTGELFF. The J gene is TRBJ2-2, the V gene TRBV28; perhaps TRBD2 as D (6 bases). Germline V gene data show CDR1 as MDHEN and CDR2 as SYDVKM. The CDR3 length is 17 residues.

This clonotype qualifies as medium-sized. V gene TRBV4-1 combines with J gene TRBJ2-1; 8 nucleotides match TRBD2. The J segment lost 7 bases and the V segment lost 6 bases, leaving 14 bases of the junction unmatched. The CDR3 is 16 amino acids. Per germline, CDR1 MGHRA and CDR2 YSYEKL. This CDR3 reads CASRQSMAGGFNEQFF. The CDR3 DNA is TGCGCCAGCAGACAATCGATGGCGGGAGGTTTTAATGAGCAGTTCTTC.

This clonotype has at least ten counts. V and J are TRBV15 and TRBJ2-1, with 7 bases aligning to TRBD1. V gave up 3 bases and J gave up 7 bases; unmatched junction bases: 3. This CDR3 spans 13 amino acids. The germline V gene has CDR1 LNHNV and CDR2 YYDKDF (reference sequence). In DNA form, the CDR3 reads TGTGCCACCAGCAGCAACAGGGGAAATGAGCAGTTCTTC. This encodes CATSSNRGNEQFF.

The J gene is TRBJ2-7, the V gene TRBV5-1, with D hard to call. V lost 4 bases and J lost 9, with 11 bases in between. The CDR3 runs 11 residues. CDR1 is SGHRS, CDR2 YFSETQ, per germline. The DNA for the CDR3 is TGCGCCAGCAGCGACAACAGAGGGCAGTACTTC. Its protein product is CASSDNRGQYF.

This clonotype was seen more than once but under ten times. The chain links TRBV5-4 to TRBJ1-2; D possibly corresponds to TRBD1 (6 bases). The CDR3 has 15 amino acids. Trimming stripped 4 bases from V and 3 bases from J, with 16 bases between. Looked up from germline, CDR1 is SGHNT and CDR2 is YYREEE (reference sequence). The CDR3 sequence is CASSPRTGTYYGYTF. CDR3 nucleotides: TGTGCCAGCAGCCCCCGAACAGGGACCTACTATGGCTACACCTTC.

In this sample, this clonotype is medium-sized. The CDR3 DNA reads as TGCAGCGGGGGACTAGCGGGAAACAATGAGCAGTTCTTC. Translating it yields CSGGLAGNNEQFF. The rearrangement uses TRBV29-1 and TRBJ2-1; 13 positions match TRBD2. V dropped 7 bases and J dropped 5; count of bases not matched to a gene: 2. The CDR3 has 13 amino acids. The germline V gene encodes CDR1 SQVTM and CDR2 ANQGSEA.

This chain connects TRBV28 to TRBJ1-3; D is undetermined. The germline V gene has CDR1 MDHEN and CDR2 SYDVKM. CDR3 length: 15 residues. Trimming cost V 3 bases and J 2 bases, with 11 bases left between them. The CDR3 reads CASSLPGSAGNTIYF. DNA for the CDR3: TGTGCCAGCAGTTTGCCAGGCTCCGCTGGAAACACCATATATTTT.

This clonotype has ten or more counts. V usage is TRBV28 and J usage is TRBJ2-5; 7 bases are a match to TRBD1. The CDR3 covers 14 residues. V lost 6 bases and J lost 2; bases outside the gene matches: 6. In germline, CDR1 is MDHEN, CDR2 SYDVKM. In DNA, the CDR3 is TGTGCCAGCAGAGACACAGGGGTACAAGAGACCCAGTACTTC. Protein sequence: CASRDTGVQETQYF.

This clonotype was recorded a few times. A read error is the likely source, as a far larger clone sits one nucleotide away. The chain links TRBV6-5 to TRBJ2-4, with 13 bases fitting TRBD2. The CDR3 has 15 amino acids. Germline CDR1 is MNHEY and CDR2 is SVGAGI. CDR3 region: CASRGLAGARNIQYF. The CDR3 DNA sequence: TGTGCCAGCAGAGGACTAGCGGGAGCCAGAAACATTCAGTACTTC.

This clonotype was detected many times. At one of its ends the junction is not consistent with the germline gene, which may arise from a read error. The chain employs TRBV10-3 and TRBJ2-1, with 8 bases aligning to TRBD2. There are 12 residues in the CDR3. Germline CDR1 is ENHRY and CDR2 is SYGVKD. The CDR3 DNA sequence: TGTGCCATCAGATCAAGGACTAGCCCTCTAGTCTTC. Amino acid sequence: CAIRSRTSPLVF.

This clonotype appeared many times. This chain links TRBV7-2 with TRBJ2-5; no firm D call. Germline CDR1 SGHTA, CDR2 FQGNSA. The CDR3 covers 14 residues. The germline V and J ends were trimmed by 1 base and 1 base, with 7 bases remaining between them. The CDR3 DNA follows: TGTGCCAGCAGCTTAGGTTATGTCCAAGAGACCCAGTACTTC. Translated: CASSLGYVQETQYF.

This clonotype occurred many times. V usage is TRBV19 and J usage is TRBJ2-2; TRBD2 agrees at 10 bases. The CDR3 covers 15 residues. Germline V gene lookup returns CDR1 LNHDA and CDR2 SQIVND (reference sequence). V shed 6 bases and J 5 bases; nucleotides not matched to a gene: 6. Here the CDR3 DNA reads TGTGCCAGTAGCCCTAGCGGGAGAGAAACCGGGGAGCTGTTTTTT. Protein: CASSPSGRETGELFF. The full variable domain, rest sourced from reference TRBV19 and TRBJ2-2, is DGGITQSPKYLFRKEGQNVTLSCEQNLNHDAMYWYRQDPGQGLRLIYYSQIVNDFQKGDIAEGYSVSREKKESFPLTVTSAQKNPTAFYLCASSPSGRETGELFFGEGSRLTVL.

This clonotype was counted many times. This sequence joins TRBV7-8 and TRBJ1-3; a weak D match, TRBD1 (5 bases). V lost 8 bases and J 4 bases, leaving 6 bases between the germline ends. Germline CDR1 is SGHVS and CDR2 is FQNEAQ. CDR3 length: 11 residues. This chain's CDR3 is CASWGGNTIYF. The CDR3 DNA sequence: TGTGCCAGCTGGGGGGGAAACACCATATATTTT.

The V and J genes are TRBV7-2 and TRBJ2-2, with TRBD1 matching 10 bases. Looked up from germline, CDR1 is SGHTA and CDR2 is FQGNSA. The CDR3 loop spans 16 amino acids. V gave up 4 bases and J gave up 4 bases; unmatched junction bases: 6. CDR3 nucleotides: TGTGCCAGCAGCTATGGGACAGGGGCAGCCACCGGGGAGCTGTTTTTT. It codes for CASSYGTGAATGELFF.

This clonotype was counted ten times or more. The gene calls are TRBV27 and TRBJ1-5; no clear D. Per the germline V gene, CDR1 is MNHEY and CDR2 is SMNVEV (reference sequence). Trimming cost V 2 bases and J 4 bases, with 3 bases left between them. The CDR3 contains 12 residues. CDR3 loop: CASSLTNQPQHF. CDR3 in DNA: TGTGCCAGCAGTTTAACTAATCAGCCCCAGCATTTT.

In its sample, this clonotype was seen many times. CDR3 sequence (DNA): TGTGCCTGGAGTGTACAAGGGGGCCGGAACGAGCAGTACTTC. This codes for CAWSVQGGRNEQYF. The chain has TRBV30 and TRBJ2-7; 7 bases match TRBD1. The V and J ends lost 0 bases and 5 bases, in that order; junction bases with no gene match: 7. CDR1 and CDR2 from the germline V gene are GTSNPN and SVGIG (reference sequence). The CDR3 is 14 amino acids.

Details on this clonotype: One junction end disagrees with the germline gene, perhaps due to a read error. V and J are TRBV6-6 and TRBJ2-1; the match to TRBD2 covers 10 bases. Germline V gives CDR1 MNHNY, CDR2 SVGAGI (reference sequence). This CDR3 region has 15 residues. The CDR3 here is CASSRLAGSSNEQFF. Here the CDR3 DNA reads TGTGCCAGCAGTCGACTAGCGGGTTCCTCCAATGAGCAGTTCTTC.

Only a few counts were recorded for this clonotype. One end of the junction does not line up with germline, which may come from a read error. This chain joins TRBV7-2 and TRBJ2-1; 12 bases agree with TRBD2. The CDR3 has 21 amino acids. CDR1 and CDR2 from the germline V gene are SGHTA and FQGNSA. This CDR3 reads CASSLVPSPASGRAGGHEQSF. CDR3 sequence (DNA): TGTGCCAGCAGCTTAGTCCCCTCTCCGGCTAGCGGGAGGGCCGGCGGGCATGAGCAGTCCTTC.

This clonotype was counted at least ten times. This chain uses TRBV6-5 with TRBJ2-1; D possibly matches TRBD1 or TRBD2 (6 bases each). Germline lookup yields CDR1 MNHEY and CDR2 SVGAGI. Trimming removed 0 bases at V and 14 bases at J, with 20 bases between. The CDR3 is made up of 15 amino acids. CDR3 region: CASSYSERGGRDEFF. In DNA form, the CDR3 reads TGTGCCAGCAGTTACTCCGAGCGAGGGGGGCGCGACGAGTTCTTC.

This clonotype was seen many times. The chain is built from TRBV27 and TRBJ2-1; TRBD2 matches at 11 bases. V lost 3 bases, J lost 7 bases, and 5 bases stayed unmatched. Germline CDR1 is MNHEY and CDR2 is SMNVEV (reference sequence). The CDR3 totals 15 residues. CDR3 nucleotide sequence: TGTGCCAGCAGTTTTACTAGCGGGAGATTTAATGAGCAGTTCTTC. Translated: CASSFTSGRFNEQFF.

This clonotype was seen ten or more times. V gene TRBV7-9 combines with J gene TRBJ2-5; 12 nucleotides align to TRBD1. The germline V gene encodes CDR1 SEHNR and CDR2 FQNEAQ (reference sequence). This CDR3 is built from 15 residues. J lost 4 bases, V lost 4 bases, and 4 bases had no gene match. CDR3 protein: CASSSWDRGPETQYF. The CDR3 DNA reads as TGTGCCAGCAGCTCGTGGGACAGGGGGCCAGAGACCCAGTACTTC.

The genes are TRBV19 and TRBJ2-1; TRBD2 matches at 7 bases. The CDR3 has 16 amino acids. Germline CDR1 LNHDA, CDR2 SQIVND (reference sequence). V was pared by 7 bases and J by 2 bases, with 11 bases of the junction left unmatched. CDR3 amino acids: CASKPTSGAAYNEQFF. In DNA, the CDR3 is TGTGCCAGTAAGCCTACGAGCGGGGCTGCCTACAATGAGCAGTTCTTC.

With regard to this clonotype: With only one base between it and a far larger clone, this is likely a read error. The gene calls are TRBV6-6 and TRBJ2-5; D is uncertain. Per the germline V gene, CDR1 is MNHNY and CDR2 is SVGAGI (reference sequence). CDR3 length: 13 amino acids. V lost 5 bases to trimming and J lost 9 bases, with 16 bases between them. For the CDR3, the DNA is TGTGCCAGCAGTCCCCCTCCGGGTCCGGCCCAGTACTTC. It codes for CASSPPPGPAQYF.

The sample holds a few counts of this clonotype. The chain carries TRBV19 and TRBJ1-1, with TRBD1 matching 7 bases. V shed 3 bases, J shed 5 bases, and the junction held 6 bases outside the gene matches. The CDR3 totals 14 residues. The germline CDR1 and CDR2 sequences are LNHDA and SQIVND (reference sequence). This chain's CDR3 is CASSMRQGRTEAFF. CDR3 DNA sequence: TGTGCCAGTAGTATGAGACAGGGAAGGACTGAAGCTTTCTTT.

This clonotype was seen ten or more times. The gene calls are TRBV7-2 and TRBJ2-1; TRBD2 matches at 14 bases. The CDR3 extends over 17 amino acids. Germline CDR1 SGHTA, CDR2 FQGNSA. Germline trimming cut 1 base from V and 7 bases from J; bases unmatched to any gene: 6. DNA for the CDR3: TGTGCCAGCAGCTTAGTAGGCGGGACTAGCGGGAGTAATGAGCAGTTCTTC. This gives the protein CASSLVGGTSGSNEQFF.

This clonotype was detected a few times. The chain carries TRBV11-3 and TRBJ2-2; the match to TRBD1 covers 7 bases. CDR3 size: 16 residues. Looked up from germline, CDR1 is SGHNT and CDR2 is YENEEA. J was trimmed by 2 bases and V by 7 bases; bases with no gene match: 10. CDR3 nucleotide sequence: TGTGCCAGCACTCTCTACGGACAGGTCAACACCGGGGAGCTGTTTTTT. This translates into CASTLYGQVNTGELFF.

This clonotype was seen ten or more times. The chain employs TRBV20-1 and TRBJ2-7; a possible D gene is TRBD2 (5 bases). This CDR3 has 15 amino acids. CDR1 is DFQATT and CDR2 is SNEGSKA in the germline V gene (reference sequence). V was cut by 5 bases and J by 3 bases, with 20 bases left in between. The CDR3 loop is CSAVDMEAAIYEQYF. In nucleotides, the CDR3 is TGCAGTGCTGTAGATATGGAGGCAGCCATCTACGAGCAGTACTTC.

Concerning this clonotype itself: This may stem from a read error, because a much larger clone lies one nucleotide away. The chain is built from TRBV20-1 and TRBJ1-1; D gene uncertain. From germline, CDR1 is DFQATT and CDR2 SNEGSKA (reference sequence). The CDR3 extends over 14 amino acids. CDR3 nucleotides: TGCAGTCTACCTTCAAGGGTCTCGAACACTGTAGCTTTCTTT. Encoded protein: CSLPSRVSNTVAFF.

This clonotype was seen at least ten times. The CDR3 reads CASRDGDNQPQHF. The CDR3 DNA follows: TGCGCCAGCAGGGACGGGGACAATCAGCCCCAGCATTTT. The rearrangement links TRBV5-1 to TRBJ1-5; D is ambiguous. Germline values: CDR1 SGHRS, CDR2 YFSETQ. Trimming shortened V by 5 bases and J by 3 bases, and 9 bases separated the two germline ends. This CDR3 is built from 13 residues. Filled out from reference TRBV5-1 and TRBJ1-5, the complete variable domain reads KAGVTQTPRYLIKTRGQQVTLSCSPISGHRSVSWYQQTPGQGLQFLFEYFSETQRNKGNFPGRFSGRQFSNSRSEMNVSTLELGDSALYLCASRDGDNQPQHFGDGTRLSIL.